Listed here are 12 T cell receptor beta chains from one sample, sequenced in a study of blood T cells in healthy people across ages. PCR was performed a second time for about 7 to 12 cycles using a sample-barcoded 5' primer and a J-beta primer mix. One entry per CDR3 protein results from TCRdb running MiXCR on the 5' RACE reads. The sample holds roughly 930,000 distinct CDR3 sequences, roughly 52% seen once. The sample consisted of blood. The receptors shown here come from a young man in good health.

The J gene is TRBJ1-6, the V gene TRBV20-1; D possibly corresponds to TRBD1 (5 bases). Trimming took 0 bases from V and 9 from J, leaving 15 bases between them. The V gene's germline CDR1 is DFQATT and CDR2 SNEGSKA (reference sequence). CDR3 size: 15 residues. CDR3 DNA: TGCAGTGCTAGAGATTTAGGACACCCTTCTTCACCCCTCCACTTT. Residues: CSARDLGHPSSPLHF.

This clonotype was seen only once. J is TRBJ1-2 and V is TRBV3-1; D is possibly TRBD1 (6 bases). The CDR3 has 16 residues. Germline V gives CDR1 LGHDT, CDR2 YNNKEL (reference sequence). V lost 4 bases, J lost 6 bases, and 21 bases lay in between. The CDR3, as DNA: TGTGCCAGCAGCCCCGCACCTATCGACAGGCGGGATGGCTACACCTTC. Translated: CASSPAPIDRRDGYTF.

J is TRBJ1-2 and V is TRBV7-2, with 9 bases fitting TRBD1. CDR1 is SGHTA, CDR2 FQGNSA, per germline. V was pared by 1 base and J by 0 bases, with 9 bases of the junction left unmatched. The CDR3 loop spans 18 amino acids. CDR3 sequence: CASSLVLGQGPSNYGYTF. The CDR3 coding sequence is TGTGCCAGCAGCTTAGTCCTGGGACAGGGCCCTTCTAACTATGGCTACACCTTC.

The chain links TRBV4-3 to TRBJ1-6, with D tentatively TRBD1 (6 bases). The CDR3 consists of 14 residues. Germline V lookup: CDR1 LGHNA, CDR2 YSLEER. Trimming took 0 bases from V and 11 from J, leaving 11 bases between them. The CDR3, as DNA: TGCGCCAGCAGCCAAGACAGGGGTTCTACACCCCTCCACTTT. Amino acid sequence: CASSQDRGSTPLHF.

This sequence joins TRBV20-1 and TRBJ1-6, with D tentatively TRBD1 (5 bases). The CDR3 is 15 amino acids. Trimming removed 1 base from V and 1 base from J, with 8 bases in between. The V gene's germline CDR1 is DFQATT and CDR2 SNEGSKA (reference sequence). CDR3 amino acids: CSARGQGSYNSPLHF. The CDR3 DNA reads as TGCAGTGCTAGAGGGCAGGGATCCTATAATTCACCCCTCCACTTT.

V gene TRBV2 combines with J gene TRBJ1-2; D perhaps matches TRBD1 (5 bases). The CDR3 has 15 amino acids. V was cut by 4 bases and J by 2 bases, with 14 bases left in between. CDR1 SNHLY and CDR2 FYNNEI come from the germline V gene. The CDR3 DNA reads TGTGCCAGCAGTGGCCGTATCAGGGAAAACTATGGCTACACCTTC. Translation gives CASSGRIRENYGYTF.

DNA for the CDR3: TGTGCCAGCAGCCCCGGGCGGGGAACGAACACTGAAGCTTTCTTT. It translates to CASSPGRGTNTEAFF. The J gene is TRBJ1-1, the V gene TRBV7-2; D not certain. Germline V CDR1 and CDR2: SGHTA, FQGNSA. CDR3 length equals 15 residues. The V end lost 5 bases, the J end lost 1 base, and 14 bases lay between the germline ends.

The rearrangement uses TRBV29-1 and TRBJ2-5; no clear D. V shed 6 bases and J shed 7 bases, with 15 bases lying between them. CDR1 is SQVTM, CDR2 ANQGSEA, per germline. The CDR3 is made up of 12 amino acids. CDR3 DNA: TGCAGCGTAGAACCCCAAAAGGGGACCCAGTACTTC. Encoded protein: CSVEPQKGTQYF.

V is TRBV12-3 or TRBV12-4 and J is TRBJ2-3; D is uncertain. V lost 7 bases, J lost 0 bases, and 14 bases lay in between. The CDR3 spans 15 residues. CDR3 loop: CASTPGGTSTDTQYF. The CDR3 DNA is TGTGCCAGCACCCCTGGCGGTACTAGCACAGATACGCAGTATTTT.

J is TRBJ1-3 and V is TRBV28; unclear D gene. V was trimmed by 6 bases and J by 0 bases, leaving 12 bases between them. The CDR3 consists of 15 residues. Germline CDR1 is MDHEN and CDR2 is SYDVKM. CDR3 amino acids: CASRNTGSSGNTIYF. DNA for the CDR3: TGTGCCAGCAGAAATACCGGGTCCTCTGGAAACACCATATATTTT.

Details on this clonotype: Since a much larger clone is just one base distant, this may be a read error. The chain employs TRBV12-3 or TRBV12-4 and TRBJ1-2; D is perhaps TRBD1 (6 bases). The CDR3 extends over 14 amino acids. The CDR3 sequence is CASSLRTANYGHTF. In DNA, the CDR3 is TGTGCCAGCAGTTTGAGGACAGCTAACTATGGCCACACCTTC.

This clonotype has only a few counts. The rearrangement uses TRBV6-2 or TRBV6-3 and TRBJ1-5; a weak D match, TRBD1 (5 bases). With 8 bases removed from V and 4 bases from J, the gap between germline ends came to 21 bases. This CDR3 contains 16 residues. The germline V gene has CDR1 MNHEY and CDR2 SVGEGT. CDR3 coding DNA: TGTGCCAGCCCCCCCCCTTCACCCAGGGCAAATCAGCCCCAGCATTTT. The encoded protein is CASPPPSPRANQPQHF.